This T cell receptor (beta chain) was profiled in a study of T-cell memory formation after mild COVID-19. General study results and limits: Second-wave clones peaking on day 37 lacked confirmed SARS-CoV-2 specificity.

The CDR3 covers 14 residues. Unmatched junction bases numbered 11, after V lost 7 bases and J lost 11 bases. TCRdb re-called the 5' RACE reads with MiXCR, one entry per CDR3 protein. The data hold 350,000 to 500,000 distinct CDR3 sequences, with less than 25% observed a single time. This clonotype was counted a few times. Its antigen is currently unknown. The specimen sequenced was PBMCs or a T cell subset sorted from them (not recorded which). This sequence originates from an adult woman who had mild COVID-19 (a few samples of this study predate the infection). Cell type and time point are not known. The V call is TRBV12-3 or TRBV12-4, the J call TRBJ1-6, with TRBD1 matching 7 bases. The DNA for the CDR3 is TGTGCCAGCATTCGACAGGGCGCAGGGACACCCCTCCACTTT. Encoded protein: CASIRQGAGTPLHF.